The present TCR beta chain was sequenced within a study of beta chain features in type 1 diabetes. Regarding the study as a whole: It was among patients, rather than healthy donors, that naive, central memory and Treg TCRB repertoires appeared more similar. For Type 1 diabetes patients, all four CD4+ subsets carried TCRB CDR3s that were moderately but significantly shorter.

J was trimmed by 1 base and V by 3 bases; bases with no gene match: 2. Germline loops: CDR1 KGHSH, CDR2 LQKENI. This CDR3 is built from 14 residues. CD4+ naive, central memory, regulatory and stem cell-like memory cells were sorted via CD45RO/CCR7/CD25/CD127/CD95/CD27. Reverse transcription of all isolated RNA meant that expressed TCRB transcripts were sequenced. Profiling relied on immunoSEQ multiplex PCR, and the TCRdb table lists in-frame clones only, not all of them. The sample has around 200,000 clones, roughly an eighth seen once. Turning to this clone: Its specificity is unknown.

The material sequenced was central memory CD4+ T cells from blood. The sequence was collected from a woman in her late teens or twenties in good health. J is TRBJ1-1 and V is TRBV18; TRBD1 aligns across 7 bases. Written as DNA, the CDR3 is TGTGCCAGCTCACCGGGGACAGCGAACACTGAAGCTTTCTTT. Encoded protein: CASSPGTANTEAFF.